The subject of this entry is one T cell receptor (beta chain). Authors' methods: Scientists estimated how many nucleated cells there were by amplifying reference gene primers. The assay was immunoSEQ multiplex PCR, and TCRdb's table has in-frame clones only and misses some. The DNA gave D and trimming, while V, J and clone size come from that table. Here the sample spans over 150,000 clones, 85% to 90% being singletons. The data originate from a study of blood T cell repertoires in COVID-19. Study-level information: Sites in the United States, Italy and Spain provided acute and convalescent COVID-19 samples. In each case, the material was cDNA or gDNA derived from T cells, B-cell-depleted T cells, or PBMCs.

Trimming removed 2 bases at V and 2 bases at J, with 10 bases between. Germline V gene sequence: CDR1 SGHTA, CDR2 FQGTGA. The CDR3 sequence is 15 residues long. This sequence was found in a woman under 30 who had recovered from COVID-19. The V call is TRBV7-3, the J call TRBJ2-1, with TRBD2 as a possible D gene (6 bases). The sample comprised peripheral blood. CDR3 sequence reads: CASSLAREAYNEQFF. CDR3 bases: TGTGCCAGCAGCTTAGCGCGGGAAGCCTACAATGAGCAGTTCTTC.